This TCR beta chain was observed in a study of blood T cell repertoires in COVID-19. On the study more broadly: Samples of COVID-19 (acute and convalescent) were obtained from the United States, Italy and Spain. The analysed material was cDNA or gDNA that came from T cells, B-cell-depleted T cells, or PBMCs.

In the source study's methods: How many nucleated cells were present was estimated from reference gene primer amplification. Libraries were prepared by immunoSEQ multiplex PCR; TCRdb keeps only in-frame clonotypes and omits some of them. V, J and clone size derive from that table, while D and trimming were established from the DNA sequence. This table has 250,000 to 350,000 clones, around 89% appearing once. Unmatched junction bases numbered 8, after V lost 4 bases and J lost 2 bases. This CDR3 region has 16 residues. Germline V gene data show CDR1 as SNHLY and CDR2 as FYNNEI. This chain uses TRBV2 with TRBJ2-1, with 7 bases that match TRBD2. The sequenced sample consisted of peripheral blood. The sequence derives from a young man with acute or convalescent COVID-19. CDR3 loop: CASSVISGAAYNEQFF. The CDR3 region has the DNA TGTGCCAGCAGTGTTATCAGCGGGGCGGCCTACAATGAGCAGTTCTTC.